Listed here is a single T cell receptor (beta chain). The data stem from a study of shared clonotypes between healthy human individuals. Genomic DNA belonging to each subset was distributed in equal measure over several immunoSEQ plates. Measured with immunoSEQ multiplex PCR; TCRdb has only the in-frame clones, and not every one. This table holds 450,000 to 600,000 clones, less than 85% found once. Losses at the gene ends were 6 bases for V and 3 bases for J; bases not matched to a gene: 7. The CDR3 covers 15 residues. The germline V gene has CDR1 KGHSH and CDR2 LQKENI. V usage is TRBV18 and J usage is TRBJ2-7; TRBD1 matches 11 bases. This clonotype was sampled from a woman between 40 and 55 years old in good health. Some clones in this sample may be carry-over from other donors' samples. The sample consisted of PBMCs. The CDR3 DNA sequence: TGTGCCAGCTCGCGACCGGGACAGGGGGGCTACGAGCAGTACTTC. Protein product: CASSRPGQGGYEQYF.